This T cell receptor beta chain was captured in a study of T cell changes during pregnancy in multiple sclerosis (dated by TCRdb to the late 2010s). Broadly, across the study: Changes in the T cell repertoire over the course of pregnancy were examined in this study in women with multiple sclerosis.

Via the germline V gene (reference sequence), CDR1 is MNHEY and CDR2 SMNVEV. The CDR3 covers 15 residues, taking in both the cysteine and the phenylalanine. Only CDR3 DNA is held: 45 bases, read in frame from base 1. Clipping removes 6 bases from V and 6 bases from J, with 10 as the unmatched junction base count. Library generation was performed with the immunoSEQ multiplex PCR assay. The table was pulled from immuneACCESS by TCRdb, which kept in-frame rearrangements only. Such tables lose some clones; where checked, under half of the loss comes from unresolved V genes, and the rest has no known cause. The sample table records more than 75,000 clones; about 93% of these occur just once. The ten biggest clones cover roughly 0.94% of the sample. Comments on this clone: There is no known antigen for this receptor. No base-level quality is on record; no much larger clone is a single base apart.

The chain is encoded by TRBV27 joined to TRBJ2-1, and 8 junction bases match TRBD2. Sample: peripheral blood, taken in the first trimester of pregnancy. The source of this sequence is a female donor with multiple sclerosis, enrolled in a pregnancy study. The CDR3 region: CASRIAGSTGNEQFF. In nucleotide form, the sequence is TGTGCCAGCAGGATAGCGGGATCGACGGGCAATGAGCAGTTCTTC.